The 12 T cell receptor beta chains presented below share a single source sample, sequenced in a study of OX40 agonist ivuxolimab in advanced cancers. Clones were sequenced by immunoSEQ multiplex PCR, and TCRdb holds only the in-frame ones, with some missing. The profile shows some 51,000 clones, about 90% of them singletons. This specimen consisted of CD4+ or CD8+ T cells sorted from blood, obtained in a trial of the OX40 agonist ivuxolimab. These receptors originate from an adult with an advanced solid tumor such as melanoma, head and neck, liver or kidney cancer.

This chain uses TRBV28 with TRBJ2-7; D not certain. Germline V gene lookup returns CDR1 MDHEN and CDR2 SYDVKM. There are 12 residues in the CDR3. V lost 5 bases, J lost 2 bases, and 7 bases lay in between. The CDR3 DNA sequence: TGTGCCAGCAGTACGACTGCCTACGAGCAGTACTTC. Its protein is CASSTTAYEQYF.

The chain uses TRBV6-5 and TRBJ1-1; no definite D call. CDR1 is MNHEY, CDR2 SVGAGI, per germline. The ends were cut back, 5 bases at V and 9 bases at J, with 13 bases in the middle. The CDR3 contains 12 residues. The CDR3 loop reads CASSPYKGQAFF. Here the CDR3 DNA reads TGTGCCAGCAGTCCCTACAAGGGCCAAGCTTTCTTT.

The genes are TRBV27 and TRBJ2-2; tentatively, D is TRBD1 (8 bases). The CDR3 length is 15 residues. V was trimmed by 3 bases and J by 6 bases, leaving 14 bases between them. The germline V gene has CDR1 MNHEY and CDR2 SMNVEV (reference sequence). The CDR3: CASSLVQGGAGELFF. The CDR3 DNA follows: TGTGCCAGCAGTTTGGTACAGGGGGGGGCCGGGGAGCTGTTTTTT.

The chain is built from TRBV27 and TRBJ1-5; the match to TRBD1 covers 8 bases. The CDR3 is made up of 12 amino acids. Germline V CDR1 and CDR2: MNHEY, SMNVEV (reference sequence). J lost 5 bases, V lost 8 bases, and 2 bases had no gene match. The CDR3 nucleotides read TGTGCCAGCGCACAGGGGGATCAGCCCCAGCATTTT. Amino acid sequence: CASAQGDQPQHF.

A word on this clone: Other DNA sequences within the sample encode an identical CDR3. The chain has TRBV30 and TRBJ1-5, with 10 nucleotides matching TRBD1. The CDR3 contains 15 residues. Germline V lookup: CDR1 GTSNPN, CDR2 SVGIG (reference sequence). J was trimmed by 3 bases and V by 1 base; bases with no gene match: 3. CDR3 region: CAWSGGQGSNQPQHF. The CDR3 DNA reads TGTGCCTGGAGTGGGGGACAGGGGTCCAATCAGCCCCAGCATTTT.

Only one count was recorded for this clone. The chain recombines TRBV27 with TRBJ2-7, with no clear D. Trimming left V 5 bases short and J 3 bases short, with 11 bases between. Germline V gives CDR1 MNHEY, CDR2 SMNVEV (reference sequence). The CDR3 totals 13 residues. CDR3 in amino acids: CASSAPGLYEQYF. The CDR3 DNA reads TGTGCCAGCAGTGCGCCCGGTCTCTACGAGCAGTACTTC.

The CDR3: CASSSGGPLNEQFF. The CDR3 region has the DNA TGTGCCAGCAGCTCTGGAGGTCCCCTTAATGAGCAGTTCTTC. This rearrangement joins TRBV7-6 to TRBJ2-1, with D perhaps matching TRBD2 (5 bases). The germline CDR1 and CDR2 sequences are SGHVS and FNYEAQ. This CDR3 spans 14 amino acids. V dropped 4 bases and J dropped 7 bases, with 14 bases sitting between them.

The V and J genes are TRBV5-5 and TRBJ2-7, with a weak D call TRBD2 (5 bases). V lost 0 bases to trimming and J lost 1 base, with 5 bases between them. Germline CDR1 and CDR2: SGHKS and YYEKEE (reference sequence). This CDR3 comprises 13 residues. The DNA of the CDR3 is TGTGCCAGCAGCTTGGGGAGGTCCTACGAGCAGTACTTC. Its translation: CASSLGRSYEQYF.

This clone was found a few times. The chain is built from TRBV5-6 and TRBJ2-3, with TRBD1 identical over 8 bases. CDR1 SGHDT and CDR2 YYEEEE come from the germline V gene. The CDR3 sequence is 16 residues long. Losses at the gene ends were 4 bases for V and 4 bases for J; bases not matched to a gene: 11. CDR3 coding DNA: TGTGCCAGCAGCCCCCTCAATGGACAGGGCCCAGATACGCAGTATTTT. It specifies CASSPLNGQGPDTQYF.

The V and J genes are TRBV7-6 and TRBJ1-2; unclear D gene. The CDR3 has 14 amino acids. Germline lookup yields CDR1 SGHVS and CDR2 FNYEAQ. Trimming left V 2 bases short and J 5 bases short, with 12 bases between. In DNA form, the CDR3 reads TGTGCCAGCAGCTTATACGGAGACGATTATGGCTACACCTTC. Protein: CASSLYGDDYGYTF.

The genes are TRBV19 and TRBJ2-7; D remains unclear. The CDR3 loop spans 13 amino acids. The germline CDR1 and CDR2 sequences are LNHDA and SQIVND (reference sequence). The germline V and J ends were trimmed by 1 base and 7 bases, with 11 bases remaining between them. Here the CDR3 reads CASSIVSAPEQYF. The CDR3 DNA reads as TGTGCCAGTAGTATAGTATCAGCGCCGGAGCAGTACTTC.

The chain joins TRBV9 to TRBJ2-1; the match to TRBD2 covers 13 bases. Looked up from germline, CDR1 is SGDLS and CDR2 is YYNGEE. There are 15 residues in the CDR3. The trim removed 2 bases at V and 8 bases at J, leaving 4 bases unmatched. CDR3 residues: CASSVTSGGNYEQFF. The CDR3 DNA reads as TGTGCCAGCAGCGTGACTAGCGGGGGGAATTATGAGCAGTTCTTC.